This entry concerns a single T cell receptor (beta chain). The data derive from a study of blood T cells in healthy people across ages. Total RNA extracted from each sample amounted to at least 6 micrograms. Next came a second PCR, run for about 7 to 11 cycles, which used a sample-barcoded 5' primer along with a J-beta primer mix. Each cDNA molecule received a tag from a template-switch adaptor that had 12 random nucleotides. MiXCR, run by TCRdb on the 5' RACE reads, gives a single entry per CDR3 protein. The data show roughly 680,000 distinct CDR3 sequences, around 49% seen once. From germline, CDR1 is LGHNA and CDR2 YSLEER. The length of the CDR3 is 15 residues. V gave up 0 bases and J gave up 4 bases, with 12 bases separating them.

Material for sequencing was blood. The clonotype originates from an older woman in good health. V and J are TRBV4-3 and TRBJ1-2; D is ambiguous. This CDR3 is CASSQEWTALYGYTF. The CDR3 coding sequence is TGCGCCAGCAGCCAAGAATGGACGGCTCTCTATGGCTACACCTTC.